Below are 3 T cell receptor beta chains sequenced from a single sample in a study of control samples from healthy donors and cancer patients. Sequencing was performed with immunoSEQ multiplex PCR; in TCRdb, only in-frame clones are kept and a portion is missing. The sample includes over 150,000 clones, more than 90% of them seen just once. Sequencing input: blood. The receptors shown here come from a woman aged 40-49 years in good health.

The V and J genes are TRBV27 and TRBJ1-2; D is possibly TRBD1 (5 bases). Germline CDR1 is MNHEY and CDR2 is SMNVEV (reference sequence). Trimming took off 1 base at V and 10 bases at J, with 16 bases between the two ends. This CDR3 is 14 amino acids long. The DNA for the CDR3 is TGTGCCAGCAGTTTATGGCCAGGGCGGTCCGACTACACCTTC. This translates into CASSLWPGRSDYTF.

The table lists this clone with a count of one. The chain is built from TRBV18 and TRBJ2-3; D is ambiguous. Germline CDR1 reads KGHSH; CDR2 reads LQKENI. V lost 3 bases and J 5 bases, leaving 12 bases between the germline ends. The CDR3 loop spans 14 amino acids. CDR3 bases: TGTGCCAGCTCACCGGGTCCTACGCGAGATACGCAGTATTTT. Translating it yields CASSPGPTRDTQYF.

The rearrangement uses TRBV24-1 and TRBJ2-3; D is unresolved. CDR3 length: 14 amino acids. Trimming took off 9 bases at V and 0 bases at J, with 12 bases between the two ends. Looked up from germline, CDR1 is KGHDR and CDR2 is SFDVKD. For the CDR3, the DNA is TGTGCCACCGCGTCAGGCTCTAGCACAGATACGCAGTATTTT. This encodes CATASGSSTDTQYF.